This T cell receptor beta chain appears in the sequencing data of a study of blood T cells in healthy people across ages. General study findings and limits: Naive CD4+ cells and diversity were both higher in long-lived donors than in aged donors.

The CDR3 length is 15 residues. Trimming at V came to 0 bases and at J to 2 bases, leaving 6 bases not matched to a gene. Germline assignment: CDR1 DFQATT and CDR2 SNEGSKA (reference sequence). With regard to this clonotype: The antigen is unknown.

A second PCR of about 6 to 11 cycles used a sample-barcoded 5' primer and a J-beta primer mix. With 12 random nucleotides, a template-switch adaptor tagged each individual cDNA molecule. Via MiXCR, TCRdb re-called the 5' RACE reads, giving one row per CDR3 protein. Altogether 600,000 to 800,000 distinct CDR3 sequences are present, over 40% being singletons, with the ten largest covering about 13%. The sequence derives from an elderly woman in good health. The chain recombines TRBV20-1 with TRBJ2-5, with 7 bases aligning to TRBD2. The sequencing input was blood. The CDR3 DNA sequence: TGCAGTGCTAGAGATGGAACTAGCGCTCAAGAGACCCAGTACTTC. This translates into CSARDGTSAQETQYF.